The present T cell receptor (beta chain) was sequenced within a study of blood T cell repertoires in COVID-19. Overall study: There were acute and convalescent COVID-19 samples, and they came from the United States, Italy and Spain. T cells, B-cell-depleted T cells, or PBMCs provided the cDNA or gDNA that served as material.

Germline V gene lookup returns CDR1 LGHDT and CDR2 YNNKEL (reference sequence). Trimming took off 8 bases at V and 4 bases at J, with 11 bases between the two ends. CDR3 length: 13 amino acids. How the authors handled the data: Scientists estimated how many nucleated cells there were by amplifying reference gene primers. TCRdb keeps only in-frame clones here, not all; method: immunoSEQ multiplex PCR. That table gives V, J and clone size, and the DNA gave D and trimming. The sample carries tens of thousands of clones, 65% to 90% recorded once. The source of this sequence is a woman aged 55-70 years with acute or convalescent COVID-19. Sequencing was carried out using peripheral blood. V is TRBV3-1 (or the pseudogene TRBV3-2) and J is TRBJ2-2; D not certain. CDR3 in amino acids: CASRRWSTGELFF. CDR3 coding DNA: TGTGCCAGCCGTAGGTGGAGCACCGGGGAGCTGTTTTTT.